The sequence of this T cell receptor beta chain was determined in a study of blood T cell repertoires in COVID-19. Study-wide background: Specimens from acute and convalescent COVID-19 originated in the United States, Italy and Spain. From T cells, B-cell-depleted T cells, or PBMCs came the material, which was cDNA or gDNA.

V was clipped by 7 bases and J by 10 bases; unmatched bases: 13. Germline values: CDR1 SGDLS, CDR2 YYNGEE. The length of the CDR3 is 13 residues. It was during active infection that Seattle patients were enrolled and then longitudinally followed. Authors' analysis steps: Estimated nucleated cell counts came from reference gene primer amplification. Profiling relied on immunoSEQ multiplex PCR, and the TCRdb table lists in-frame clones only, not all of them. V, J and clone size derive from that table, while D and trimming were established from the DNA sequence. The table shows under 200,000 clones, with 80% to 90% occurring only once.

This sequence joins TRBV9 and TRBJ1-1, with TRBD1 matching over 7 bases. The material sequenced was peripheral blood. This receptor was taken from a woman aged 50 to 65 with COVID-19, enrolled during active disease. CDR3 region: CASGDTGELGAFF. The CDR3 DNA reads TGTGCCAGCGGGGATACAGGGGAGTTGGGAGCTTTCTTT. The full variable domain, with the rest looked up from reference TRBV9 and TRBJ1-1, is DSGVTQTPKHLITATGQRVTLRCSPRSGDLSVYWYQQSLDQGLQFLIQYYNGEERAKGNILERFSAQQFPDLHSELNLSSLELGDSALYFCASGDTGELGAFFGQGTRLTVV.